This T cell receptor (beta chain) comes out of a study of shared clonotypes between healthy human individuals. Deletions cut 0 bases from V and 3 bases from J, with 15 bases between. The CDR3 is made up of 17 amino acids. Germline CDR1 is SGDLS and CDR2 is YYNGEE. TCRdb's copy holds only in-frame clones and misses some; the assay was immunoSEQ multiplex PCR. The sample contains over 2 million clones, over 85% of which appear only once. CD45RO-negative cells were positively selected for CCR7, leaving out terminally differentiated effector memory CD45RA+ cells. Sequencing input: naive CD8+ T cells sorted from blood. This clonotype originated in a man between 18 and 35 years old in good health. The gene calls are TRBV9 and TRBJ2-2; possible D gene TRBD2, 5 bases. CDR3 residues: CASSVGSGVTDTGELFF. The CDR3 nucleotides read TGTGCCAGCAGCGTAGGGTCCGGGGTAACGGACACCGGGGAGCTGTTTTTT.